This T cell receptor (beta chain) was identified during a study of lymphopenia after photon versus proton radiotherapy. CDR3 length: 13 amino acids. Trimming stripped 2 bases from V and 4 bases from J, with 7 bases between. Germline assignment: CDR1 SGDLS and CDR2 YYNGEE. Method: immunoSEQ multiplex PCR; TCRdb's copy keeps in-frame clones and lacks some. The data hold about 70,000 clones, with under 95% observed a single time. This chain uses TRBV9 with TRBJ2-1; perhaps TRBD1 as D (6 bases). The source is a woman aged 40 to 50 with cholangiocarcinoma. The specimen was peripheral blood, collected from a patient treated with photon-based radiotherapy. The CDR3 protein is CASSVRGYNEQFF. CDR3 bases: TGTGCCAGCAGCGTTAGGGGGTACAATGAGCAGTTCTTC.